This entry is about one T cell receptor (beta chain). The CDR3 is made up of 15 amino acids. Between the trimmed V and J ends, which lost 2 bases and 0 bases, there was a span of 9 bases. CDR1 and CDR2 (germline): SGHNT, YENEEA. The sample belongs to a study of control samples from healthy donors and cancer patients. Sequencing was performed with immunoSEQ multiplex PCR; in TCRdb, only in-frame clones are kept and a portion is missing. The sample comprises tens of thousands of clones, 85% of which are singletons, and approximately 5% rests with the top ten. The sequenced material came from blood. The chain uses TRBV11-3 and TRBJ2-3; no firm D call. This sequence was found in a man between 35 and 55 years old in good health. CDR3 nucleotide sequence: TGTGCCAGCAGCTTAACGGGCTACAGCACAGATACGCAGTATTTT. Its protein product is CASSLTGYSTDTQYF.